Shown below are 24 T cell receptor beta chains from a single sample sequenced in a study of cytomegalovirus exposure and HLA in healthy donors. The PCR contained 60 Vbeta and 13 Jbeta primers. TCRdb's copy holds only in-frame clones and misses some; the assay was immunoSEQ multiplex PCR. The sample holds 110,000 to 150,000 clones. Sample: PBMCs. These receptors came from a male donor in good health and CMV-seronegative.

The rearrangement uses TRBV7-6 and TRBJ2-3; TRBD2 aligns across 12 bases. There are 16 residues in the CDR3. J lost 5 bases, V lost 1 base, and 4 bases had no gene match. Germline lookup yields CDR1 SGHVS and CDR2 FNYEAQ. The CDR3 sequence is CASSLGTSGAKDTQYF. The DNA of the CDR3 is TGTGCCAGCAGCTTAGGGACTAGCGGGGCTAAAGATACGCAGTATTTT.

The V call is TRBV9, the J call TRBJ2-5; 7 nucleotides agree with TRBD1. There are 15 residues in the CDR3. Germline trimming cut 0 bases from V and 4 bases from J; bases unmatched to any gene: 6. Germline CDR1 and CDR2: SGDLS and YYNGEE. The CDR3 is CASSVGRGLRETQYF. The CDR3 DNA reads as TGTGCCAGCAGCGTAGGCAGGGGGTTGCGAGAGACCCAGTACTTC. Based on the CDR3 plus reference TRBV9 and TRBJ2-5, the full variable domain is DSGVTQTPKHLITATGQRVTLRCSPRSGDLSVYWYQQSLDQGLQFLIQYYNGEERAKGNILERFSAQQFPDLHSELNLSSLELGDSALYFCASSVGRGLRETQYFGPGTRLLVL.

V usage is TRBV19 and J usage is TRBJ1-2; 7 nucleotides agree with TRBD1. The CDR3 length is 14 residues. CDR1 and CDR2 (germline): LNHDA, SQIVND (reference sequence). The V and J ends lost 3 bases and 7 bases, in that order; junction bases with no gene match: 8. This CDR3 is CASSIRGGGFGYTF. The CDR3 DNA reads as TGTGCCAGTAGTATCCGAGGGGGCGGCTTTGGCTACACCTTC.

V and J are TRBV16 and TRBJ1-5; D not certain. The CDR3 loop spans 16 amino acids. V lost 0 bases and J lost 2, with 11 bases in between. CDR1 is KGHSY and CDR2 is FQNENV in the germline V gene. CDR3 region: CASSQSGSRGNQPQHF. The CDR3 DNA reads TGTGCCAGCAGCCAATCGGGGAGCCGGGGCAATCAGCCCCAGCATTTT.

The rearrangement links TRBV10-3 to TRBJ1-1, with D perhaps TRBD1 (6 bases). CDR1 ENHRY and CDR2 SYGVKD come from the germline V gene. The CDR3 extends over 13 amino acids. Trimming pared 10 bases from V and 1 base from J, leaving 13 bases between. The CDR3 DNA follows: TGTGCCAGTACCGGGGGGCGGAACACTGAAGCTTTCTTT. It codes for CASTGGRNTEAFF.

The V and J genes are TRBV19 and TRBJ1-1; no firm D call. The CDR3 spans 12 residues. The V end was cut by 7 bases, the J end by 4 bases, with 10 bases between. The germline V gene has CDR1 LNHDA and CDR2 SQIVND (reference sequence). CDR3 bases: TGTGCCAGTATTGAGTATGGCACTGAAGCTTTCTTT. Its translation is CASIEYGTEAFF.

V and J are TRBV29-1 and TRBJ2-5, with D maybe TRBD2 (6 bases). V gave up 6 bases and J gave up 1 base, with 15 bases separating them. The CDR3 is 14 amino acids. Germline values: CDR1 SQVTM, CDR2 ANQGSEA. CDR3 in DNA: TGCAGCGTATATCCGGGACTCCTCCAAGAGACCCAGTACTTC. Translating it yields CSVYPGLLQETQYF.

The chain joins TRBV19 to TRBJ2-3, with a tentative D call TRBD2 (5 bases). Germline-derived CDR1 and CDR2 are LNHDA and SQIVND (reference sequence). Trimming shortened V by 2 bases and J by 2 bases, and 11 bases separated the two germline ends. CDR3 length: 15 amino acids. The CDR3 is CASSIQTGITDTQYF. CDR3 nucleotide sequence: TGTGCCAGTAGTATACAGACGGGAATCACAGATACGCAGTATTTT.

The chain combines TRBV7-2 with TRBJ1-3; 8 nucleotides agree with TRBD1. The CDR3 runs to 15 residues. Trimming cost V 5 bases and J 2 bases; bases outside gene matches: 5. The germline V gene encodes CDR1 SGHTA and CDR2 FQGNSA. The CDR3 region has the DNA TGTGCCAGCAGCCCCCAGGACAGGGCTGGAAACACCATATATTTT. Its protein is CASSPQDRAGNTIYF.

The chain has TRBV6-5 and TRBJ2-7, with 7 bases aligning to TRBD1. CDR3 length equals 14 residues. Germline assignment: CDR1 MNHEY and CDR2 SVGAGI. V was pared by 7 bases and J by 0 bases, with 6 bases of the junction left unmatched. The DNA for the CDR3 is TGTGCCAGCAACAGACAGGGAAGCTCCTACGAGCAGTACTTC. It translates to CASNRQGSSYEQYF.

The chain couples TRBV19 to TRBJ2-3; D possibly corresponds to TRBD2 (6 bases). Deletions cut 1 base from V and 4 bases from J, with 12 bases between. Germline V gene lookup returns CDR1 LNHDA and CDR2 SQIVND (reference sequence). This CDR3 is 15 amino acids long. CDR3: CASSIAASVPDTQYF. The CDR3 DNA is TGTGCCAGTAGTATAGCCGCTAGCGTGCCAGATACGCAGTATTTT.

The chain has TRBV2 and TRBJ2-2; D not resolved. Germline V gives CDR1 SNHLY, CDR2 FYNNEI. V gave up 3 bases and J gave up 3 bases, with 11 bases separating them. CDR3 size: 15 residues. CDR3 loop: CASSELGSYTGELFF. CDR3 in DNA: TGTGCCAGCAGTGAGCTGGGCAGTTACACCGGGGAGCTGTTTTTT.

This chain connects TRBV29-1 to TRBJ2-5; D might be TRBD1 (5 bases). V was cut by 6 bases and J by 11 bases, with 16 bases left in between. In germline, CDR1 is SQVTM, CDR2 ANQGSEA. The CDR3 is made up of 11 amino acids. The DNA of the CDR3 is TGCAGCGTCCTCAGGGTAGCCAAGCAGTACTTC. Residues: CSVLRVAKQYF.

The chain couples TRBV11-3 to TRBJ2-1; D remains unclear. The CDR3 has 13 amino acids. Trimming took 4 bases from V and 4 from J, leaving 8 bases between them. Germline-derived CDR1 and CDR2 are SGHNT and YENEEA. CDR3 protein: CASSSELYNEQFF. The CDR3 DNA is TGTGCCAGCAGCTCAGAACTATACAATGAGCAGTTCTTC.

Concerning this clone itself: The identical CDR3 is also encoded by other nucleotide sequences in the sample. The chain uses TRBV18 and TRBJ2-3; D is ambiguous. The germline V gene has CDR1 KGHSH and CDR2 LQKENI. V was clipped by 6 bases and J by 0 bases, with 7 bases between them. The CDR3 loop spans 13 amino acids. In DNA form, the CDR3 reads TGTGCCAGCTCCCCCCCTAGCACAGATACGCAGTATTTT. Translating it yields CASSPPSTDTQYF. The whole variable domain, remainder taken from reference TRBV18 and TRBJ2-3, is NAGVMQNPRHLVRRRGQEARLRCSPMKGHSHVYWYRQLPEEGLKFMVYLQKENIIDESGMPKERFSAEFPKEGPSILRIQQVVRGDSAAYFCASSPPSTDTQYFGPGTRLTVL.

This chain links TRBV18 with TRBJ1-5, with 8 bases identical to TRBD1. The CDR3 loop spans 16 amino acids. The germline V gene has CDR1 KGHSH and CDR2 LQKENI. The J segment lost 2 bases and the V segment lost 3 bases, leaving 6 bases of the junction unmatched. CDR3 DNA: TGTGCCAGCTCACCGACAGGGGCTAATGGCAATCAGCCCCAGCATTTT. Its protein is CASSPTGANGNQPQHF.

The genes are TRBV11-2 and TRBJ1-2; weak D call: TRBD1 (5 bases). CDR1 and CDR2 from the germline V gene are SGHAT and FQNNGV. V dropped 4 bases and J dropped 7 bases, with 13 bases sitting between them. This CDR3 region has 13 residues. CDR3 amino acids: CASSSRSGGGYTF. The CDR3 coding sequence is TGTGCCAGCAGCTCGAGATCGGGGGGTGGCTACACCTTC.

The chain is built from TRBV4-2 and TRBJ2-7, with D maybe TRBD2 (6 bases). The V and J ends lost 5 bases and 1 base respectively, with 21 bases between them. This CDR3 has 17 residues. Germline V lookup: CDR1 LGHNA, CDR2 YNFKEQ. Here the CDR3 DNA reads TGTGCCAGCAGCACGGGGGTGGCGGGGCGAGGATCCTACGAGCAGTACTTC. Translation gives CASSTGVAGRGSYEQYF.

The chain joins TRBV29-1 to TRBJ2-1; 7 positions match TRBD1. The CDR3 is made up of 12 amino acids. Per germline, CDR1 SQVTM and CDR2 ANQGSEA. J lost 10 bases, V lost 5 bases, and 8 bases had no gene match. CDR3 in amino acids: CSVNRGSREQFF. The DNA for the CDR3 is TGCAGCGTTAACAGGGGTTCCAGGGAGCAGTTCTTC.

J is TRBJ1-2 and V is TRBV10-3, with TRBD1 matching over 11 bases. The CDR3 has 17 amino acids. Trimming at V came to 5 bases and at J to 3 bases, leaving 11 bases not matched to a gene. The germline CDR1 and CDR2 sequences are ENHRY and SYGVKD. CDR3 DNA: TGTGCCATCAGTACCGGGACAGGGGGTCCTATGGACTATGGCTACACCTTC. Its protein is CAISTGTGGPMDYGYTF.

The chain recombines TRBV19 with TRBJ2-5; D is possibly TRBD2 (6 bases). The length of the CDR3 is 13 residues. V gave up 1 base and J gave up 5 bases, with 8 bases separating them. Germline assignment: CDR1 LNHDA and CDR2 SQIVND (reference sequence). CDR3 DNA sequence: TGTGCCAGTAGTATAGCGGGGGTGGAGACCCAGTACTTC. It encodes CASSIAGVETQYF.

In nucleotides, the CDR3 is TGTGCCAGTAGTATAGGAGGTTCCACTGAAGCTTTCTTT. It yields the protein CASSIGGSTEAFF. The rearrangement joins TRBV19 to TRBJ1-1, with no clear D. Germline V CDR1 and CDR2: LNHDA, SQIVND (reference sequence). This CDR3 contains 13 residues. V shed 1 base and J shed 4 bases, with 7 bases lying between them.

The DNA for the CDR3 is TGCAGCGTTGTGGGGACTACCTACTACGAGCAGTACTTC. Translated, it gives CSVVGTTYYEQYF. The chain has TRBV29-1 and TRBJ2-7, with 7 bases matching TRBD2. V lost 4 bases, J lost 3 bases, and 6 bases stayed unmatched. The CDR3 loop spans 13 amino acids. Per the germline V gene, CDR1 is SQVTM and CDR2 is ANQGSEA.

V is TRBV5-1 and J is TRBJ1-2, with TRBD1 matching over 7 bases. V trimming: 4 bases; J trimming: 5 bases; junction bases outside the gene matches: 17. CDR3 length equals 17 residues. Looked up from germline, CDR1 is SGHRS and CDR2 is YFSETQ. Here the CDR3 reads CASSAGQDPPGKYGYTF. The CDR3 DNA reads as TGCGCCAGCAGCGCTGGACAGGATCCACCCGGAAAGTATGGCTACACCTTC. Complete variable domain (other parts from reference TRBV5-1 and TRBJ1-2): KAGVTQTPRYLIKTRGQQVTLSCSPISGHRSVSWYQQTPGQGLQFLFEYFSETQRNKGNFPGRFSGRQFSNSRSEMNVSTLELGDSALYLCASSAGQDPPGKYGYTFGSGTRLTVV.